The clone carrying this T cell receptor (beta chain) was seen more than once but under ten times. A much larger clonotype is one base distant, so this may be a read error. The template was RNA from unsorted bulk tissue. This sample stems from a study of tumor and adjacent non-tumor tissue in lung cancer. The library came from three nested PCR rounds adapted from ARM-PCR protocols. One entry per CDR3 protein results from TCRdb running MiXCR on the multiplex PCR reads. Among about 200,000 distinct CDR3 sequences listed, 71% were seen once. CDR3 length equals 13 residues. Germline assignment: CDR1 MNHNY and CDR2 SVGAGI (reference sequence).

The sequenced sample was lung tumor tissue. This TCR was recovered from a man in his fifties or sixties with non-small cell lung cancer. The chain uses TRBV6-6 and TRBJ2-1, with D unresolved. The CDR3 region is CASSLRLKNEEFF. The CDR3 DNA reads as TGTGCCAGCAGTCTACGTTTGAAAAATGAGGAGTTCTTC.